This T cell receptor beta chain came from a study of shared clonotypes between healthy human individuals. Only in-frame clones appear in the TCRdb table, and some are missing; sequencing was by immunoSEQ multiplex PCR. The table lists about 460,000 clones, roughly four fifths of them singletons, with more than 10% in the top ten. With 8 bases clipped from V and 4 bases from J, the junction kept 2 bases outside the gene matches. Germline V gene lookup returns CDR1 MDHEN and CDR2 SYDVKM. This CDR3 spans 12 amino acids. The sequencing input was PBMCs. This chain links TRBV28 with TRBJ2-3; 8 bases agree with TRBD2. The receptor was isolated from a woman aged 40 to 49 in good health. Some clones in this sample may be carry-over from other donors' samples. CDR3 in DNA: TGTGCCAGCGCCGGGGGGGCAGATACGCAGTATTTT. Translated: CASAGGADTQYF. The complete variable domain, with remaining parts taken from reference TRBV28 and TRBJ2-3, reads DVKVTQSSRYLVKRTGEKVFLECVQDMDHENMFWYRQDPGLGLRLIYFSYDVKMKEKGDIPEGYSVSREKKERFSLILESASTNQTSMYLCASAGGADTQYFGPGTRLTVL.